This T cell receptor beta chain was captured in a study of cytomegalovirus exposure and HLA in healthy donors. Findings of the study overall: The Asian-associated ancestry cluster reportedly had fewer N-insertions than the 666-donor mean in a later analysis. High specificity and sensitivity for cytomegalovirus status were reported for the classifier. Highest at DRB1 and lowest at HLA-C, TCR association rates differed among HLA loci in a later analysis.

The V end lost 4 bases, the J end lost 7 bases, and 8 bases lay between the germline ends. Per the germline V gene, CDR1 is SGHRS and CDR2 is YFSETQ. The CDR3 has 11 amino acids. Comments on this clone: The antigen is undetermined.

PCR primers comprised 60 Vbeta and 13 Jbeta primers. The authors' processing: A follow-up analysis tallied 60 million to 85 million unique TCR beta chains, roughly 11 million shared. The method was immunoSEQ multiplex PCR; TCRdb's version includes in-frame clones alone and lacks a portion of them. That table supplies the V and J calls and clone size; D and trimming were determined from the DNA. The sample gives approximately 120,000 clones, more than 80% of which show up once; roughly 6.7% is in the top ten. The sequence came from a woman in her thirties in good health and CMV-seropositive. The chain carries TRBV5-1 and TRBJ1-2, with D tentatively TRBD1 (5 bases). Material for sequencing was PBMCs. This chain's CDR3 is CASSDRGGYTF. For the CDR3, the DNA is TGCGCCAGCAGCGACAGAGGTGGCTACACCTTC.